This is a list of T cell receptor beta chains from one sample in a study of cytomegalovirus exposure and HLA in healthy donors. Measured with immunoSEQ multiplex PCR; TCRdb has only the in-frame clones, and not every one. The table records about 160,000 clones, around three quarters of them present only once. Sequencing was carried out using PBMCs. The receptors were gathered from a man aged 40-50 years in good health and CMV-seropositive. Each CDR3 is given without its conserved first and last residue.

J	V	CDR3
TRBJ2-1	TRBV11-2	ASRSTGLSYNEQF
TRBJ2-3	TRBV6-6	ASSPRDRGLDTQY
TRBJ2-1	TRBV4-2	ASSQDFWGDLKFHANEQF
TRBJ1-2	TRBV7-9	ASSPHGQGARNYGYT
TRBJ1-3	TRBV19	ASSMRSSGNTIY
TRBJ2-7	TRBV4-3	ASSQVGGYEQY
TRBJ1-2	TRBV4-1	ASSQGIQGSYGYT
TRBJ1-3	TRBV12-5	ASGLVQGQGNTIY
TRBJ1-2	TRBV4-2	ASSQGTEPNYGYT
TRBJ2-2	TRBV7-3	ASSLTFGTANTGELF
TRBJ1-1	TRBV5-4	ASSHAPGARVTEAF
TRBJ2-7	TRBV5-1	ASSLLQGYEQY
TRBJ2-7	TRBV10-3	AIGGHQEQY
TRBJ1-1	TRBV4-1	ASSQDGAGHTEAF
TRBJ1-2	TRBV29-1	SVESRRGYT
TRBJ1-2	TRBV7-2	ASDQGNYGYT
TRBJ1-1	TRBV19	ASSKGGALNTEAF
TRBJ1-1	TRBV7-3	ASSLYPNRNTEAF
TRBJ2-3	TRBV5-1	ASSLAGTGGTDTQY
TRBJ2-3	TRBV4-3	ASSQGLGGTFGTDTQY
TRBJ2-2	TRBV5-1	ASSRTGTSGYGELF
TRBJ2-3	TRBV19	ASSARVSDTQY
TRBJ2-1	TRBV5-4	ASSFAQGVYNEQF
TRBJ2-5	TRBV7-2	ASSLGNRQETQY
TRBJ2-1	TRBV4-2	ASSQEQVSYNEQF
TRBJ1-6	TRBV7-9	SSSLVTGRGSPLH
TRBJ2-3	TRBV7-9	ASSLEAGAQY
TRBJ2-1	TRBV5-1	ASSLARGGNEQF
TRBJ2-7	TRBV5-1	ASSLLRVDLYEQY
TRBJ1-4	TRBV7-2	ASSPTGTPTTYEKLF
TRBJ2-7	TRBV7-2	ASSLGTGAINPSYEQY
TRBJ2-3	TRBV4-3	ASSQERGGTQY
TRBJ2-1	TRBV5-4	ASSQPGQSYNEQF
TRBJ1-6	TRBV6-1	ASSGLTGGFGNSPLH
TRBJ1-1	TRBV30	AWNTGAPNTEAF
TRBJ2-2	TRBV5-1	ASTNLLAGGPIGTGELF
TRBJ1-2	TRBV9	ASSPGQGYYGYT
TRBJ1-2	TRBV6-1	ASSEAAGGGYGYT
TRBJ1-1	TRBV6-5	ASLGVSTEAF
TRBJ1-5	TRBV4-1	ASSQVSRGAGNQPQH
TRBJ1-4	TRBV7-8	ASSSPLTAPTNEKLF
TRBJ1-3	TRBV5-1	ASSPADSGNTIY
TRBJ2-5	TRBV7-3	ASSSIAGGLETQY
TRBJ2-7	TRBV4-1	ASSQVEGQGAYEQY
TRBJ2-7	TRBV19	ASSPRGQVSYEQY
TRBJ1-6	TRBV30	AWSPVAESPLH
TRBJ1-4	TRBV30	AWSRKGALDEKLF
TRBJ2-7	TRBV27	ASCPGRGYEQY